Listed here are 27 T cell receptor beta chains from one sample, sequenced in a study of blood T cell repertoires in COVID-19. Measured with immunoSEQ multiplex PCR; TCRdb has only the in-frame clones, and not every one. In the table there are about 200,000 clones, around nine tenths of which are singletons. The sample comprised peripheral blood. The receptors derive from a man between 60 and 70 years old with acute or convalescent COVID-19.

The chain is built from TRBV9 and TRBJ2-1; 9 bases map to TRBD2. Germline CDR1 is SGDLS and CDR2 is YYNGEE. The CDR3 totals 19 residues. Trimming at V came to 4 bases and at J to 1 base, leaving 15 bases not matched to a gene. CDR3 in amino acids: CASSPNRGLSGGSYNEQFF. The CDR3 DNA reads as TGTGCCAGCAGCCCAAATAGGGGACTTAGCGGGGGTTCCTACAATGAGCAGTTCTTC.

The rearrangement uses TRBV5-1 and TRBJ2-7; D not certain. CDR1 is SGHRS and CDR2 is YFSETQ in the germline V gene. V dropped 2 bases and J dropped 0 bases, with 12 bases sitting between them. The CDR3 contains 15 residues. Written as DNA, the CDR3 is TGCGCCAGCAGCTTAGATAGCTCCATCTCCTACGAGCAGTACTTC. Residues: CASSLDSSISYEQYF.

This chain uses TRBV3-1 (or the pseudogene TRBV3-2) with TRBJ2-3; 7 bases match TRBD2. The CDR3 consists of 14 residues. Germline values: CDR1 LGHDT, CDR2 YNNKEL (reference sequence). V was pared by 1 base and J by 4 bases, with 2 bases of the junction left unmatched. CDR3 bases: TGTGCCAGCAGCCAAGTAGGGAGGGCAGATACGCAGTATTTT. Its protein product is CASSQVGRADTQYF.

V is TRBV9 and J is TRBJ2-5; the match to TRBD2 covers 15 bases. Germline V gives CDR1 SGDLS, CDR2 YYNGEE. The V gene end was trimmed by 3 bases and the J gene end by 4 bases; junction bases not matched to a gene: 1. The CDR3 is 15 amino acids. CDR3 region: CASSGTSGGAETQYF. CDR3 DNA sequence: TGTGCCAGCAGCGGGACTAGCGGGGGGGCAGAGACCCAGTACTTC.

The CDR3 sequence is CASSKVVQGDGYTF. Written as DNA, the CDR3 is TGTGCCAGTAGTAAGGTCGTTCAGGGGGATGGCTACACCTTC. J is TRBJ1-2 and V is TRBV19; 7 bases match TRBD1. The CDR3 covers 14 residues. V gave up 4 bases and J gave up 6 bases; unmatched junction bases: 8. The germline V gene encodes CDR1 LNHDA and CDR2 SQIVND (reference sequence). Drawing the rest from reference TRBV19 and TRBJ1-2, the complete variable domain is DGGITQSPKYLFRKEGQNVTLSCEQNLNHDAMYWYRQDPGQGLRLIYYSQIVNDFQKGDIAEGYSVSREKKESFPLTVTSAQKNPTAFYLCASSKVVQGDGYTFGSGTRLTVV.

This clone was counted a single time. This chain uses TRBV5-1 with TRBJ2-2, with 8 bases lining up with TRBD1. V dropped 4 bases and J dropped 2; count of bases not matched to a gene: 13. The CDR3 runs to 18 residues. Germline V gives CDR1 SGHRS, CDR2 YFSETQ. Here the CDR3 reads CASSKGQAPLGNTGELFF. CDR3 nucleotides: TGCGCCAGCAGCAAGGGACAGGCCCCTCTAGGAAACACCGGGGAGCTGTTTTTT.

V gene TRBV3-1 (or the pseudogene TRBV3-2) combines with J gene TRBJ1-6, with D uncertain. Per germline, CDR1 LGHDT and CDR2 YNNKEL (reference sequence). This CDR3 has 15 residues. With 6 bases removed from V and 1 base from J, the gap between germline ends came to 10 bases. CDR3 amino acids: CASRTTGSYNSPLHF. The CDR3 nucleotides read TGTGCCAGCAGAACGACGGGGTCCTATAATTCACCCCTCCACTTT.

The rearrangement links TRBV4-3 to TRBJ1-3; 9 nucleotides align to TRBD1. Trimming took 1 base from V and 0 from J; bases not matched to a gene: 10. This CDR3 has 19 residues. Germline CDR1 and CDR2: LGHNA and YSLEER. The CDR3: CASSQAWPGQGSSGNTIYF. CDR3 bases: TGCGCCAGCAGCCAAGCCTGGCCGGGACAGGGAAGCTCTGGAAACACCATATATTTT.

The chain couples TRBV27 to TRBJ1-2; D not resolved. With 1 base removed from V and 6 bases from J, the gap between germline ends came to 9 bases. This CDR3 spans 13 amino acids. Germline assignment: CDR1 MNHEY and CDR2 SMNVEV (reference sequence). CDR3 sequence reads: CASSLFGQNGYTF. The CDR3 DNA reads TGTGCCAGCAGTTTATTTGGGCAGAATGGCTACACCTTC.

The chain carries TRBV6-1 and TRBJ2-7; perhaps TRBD1 as D (7 bases). V was clipped by 2 bases and J by 3 bases, with 26 bases between them. The CDR3 has 19 residues. Germline V gene sequence: CDR1 MNHNS, CDR2 SASEGT. The CDR3 loop is CASSEPKAHIRGDGYEQYF. The CDR3 DNA sequence: TGTGCCAGCAGTGAACCGAAAGCCCACATCAGGGGGGATGGCTACGAGCAGTACTTC.

The chain joins TRBV11-2 to TRBJ2-4; no reliable D call. Germline assignment: CDR1 SGHAT and CDR2 FQNNGV. The V end lost 5 bases, the J end lost 5 bases, and 19 bases lay between the germline ends. This CDR3 contains 16 residues. CDR3 DNA sequence: TGTGCCAGCAGCCCCCCCCCAGCGTCGAAGCAAAACATTCAGTACTTC. Protein product: CASSPPPASKQNIQYF.

The rearrangement uses TRBV3-1 (or the pseudogene TRBV3-2) and TRBJ1-2; 7 bases fit TRBD1. Per germline, CDR1 LGHDT and CDR2 YNNKEL (reference sequence). The CDR3 sequence is 16 residues long. Unmatched junction bases numbered 6, after V lost 0 bases and J lost 2 bases. The CDR3, as DNA: TGTGCCAGCAGCCAAGATCGGGACAGAAGAAACTATGGCTACACCTTC. Protein product: CASSQDRDRRNYGYTF.

This chain links TRBV11-3 with TRBJ2-2; D is perhaps TRBD2 (5 bases). The CDR3 totals 20 residues. Germline-derived CDR1 and CDR2 are SGHNT and YENEEA. The V end lost 0 bases, the J end lost 0 bases, and 20 bases lay between the germline ends. The CDR3 DNA follows: TGTGCCAGCAGCTTAGATCTGGGAAGGGTTGGGAGATCGAACACCGGGGAGCTGTTTTTT. It translates to CASSLDLGRVGRSNTGELFF.

V is TRBV11-2 and J is TRBJ1-3; possibly TRBD1 for D (5 bases). Germline V CDR1 and CDR2: SGHAT, FQNNGV. The CDR3 loop spans 15 amino acids. Between the trimmed V and J ends, which lost 4 bases and 1 base, there was a span of 11 bases. This chain's CDR3 is CASSWNGGSGNTIYF. CDR3 nucleotides: TGTGCCAGCAGCTGGAACGGGGGTTCTGGAAACACCATATATTTT.

The V call is TRBV3-1 (or the pseudogene TRBV3-2), the J call TRBJ2-3, with TRBD2 matching 13 bases. CDR1 LGHDT and CDR2 YNNKEL come from the germline V gene (reference sequence). There are 19 residues in the CDR3. Losses at the gene ends were 0 bases for V and 0 bases for J; bases not matched to a gene: 6. The CDR3 region has the DNA TGTGCCAGCAGCCAAGATCAACTAGCGGGGGGGGGTAGCACAGATACGCAGTATTTT. Translated: CASSQDQLAGGGSTDTQYF.

This clone was seen more than once but under ten times. V gene TRBV28 combines with J gene TRBJ2-7; TRBD2 aligns across 9 bases. Germline CDR1 MDHEN, CDR2 SYDVKM. Trimming at V came to 3 bases and at J to 4 bases, leaving 10 bases not matched to a gene. There are 16 residues in the CDR3. The DNA for the CDR3 is TGTGCCAGCAGTTTGTCAGCGGGGGGCGGGATGTACGAGCAGTACTTC. Translation gives CASSLSAGGGMYEQYF.

This clone was picked up a small number of times. CDR3 in amino acids: CASSEVAGSGNTIYF. For the CDR3, the DNA is TGTGCCAGCAGTGAAGTGGCAGGCTCTGGAAACACCATATATTTT. The chain couples TRBV6-1 to TRBJ1-3; D is ambiguous. Germline V gene sequence: CDR1 MNHNS, CDR2 SASEGT. The CDR3 loop spans 15 amino acids. V was pared by 1 base and J by 0 bases, with 7 bases between.

This clone was picked up a small number of times. This chain connects TRBV30 to TRBJ1-2; TRBD1 might be the D (5 bases). Germline assignment: CDR1 GTSNPN and CDR2 SVGIG (reference sequence). The CDR3 extends over 14 amino acids. V was trimmed by 3 bases and J by 3 bases, leaving 14 bases between them. CDR3 nucleotides: TGTGCCTGGAGGGGGCAGGGATCCCACTATGGCTACACCTTC. It is translated as CAWRGQGSHYGYTF.

The DNA of the CDR3 is TGTGCCAGCAGCCAACGGGACACTTACACAGATACGCAGTATTTT. It encodes CASSQRDTYTDTQYF. The V and J genes are TRBV14 and TRBJ2-3; the D gene is possibly TRBD1 (6 bases). The CDR3 is 15 amino acids. Germline loops: CDR1 SGHDN, CDR2 FVKESK. Trimming removed 2 bases at V and 2 bases at J, with 11 bases between.

The chain carries TRBV12-3 or TRBV12-4 and TRBJ2-5; a weak D match, TRBD2 (6 bases). Deletions cut 6 bases from V and 1 base from J, with 6 bases between. This CDR3 spans 12 amino acids. CDR3 sequence reads: CASRGLQETQYF. In DNA form, the CDR3 reads TGTGCCAGCAGGGGACTCCAAGAGACCCAGTACTTC.

The chain combines TRBV28 with TRBJ1-2; 7 nucleotides agree with TRBD1. The germline V gene encodes CDR1 MDHEN and CDR2 SYDVKM. Trimming removed 9 bases from V and 1 base from J; junction bases left unmatched: 14. The CDR3 consists of 16 residues. CDR3 in DNA: TGTGCCAGTGGGGCCTACAGGGGCTTGGGTAACTATGGCTACACCTTC. This codes for CASGAYRGLGNYGYTF.

This chain connects TRBV12-3 or TRBV12-4 to TRBJ1-2; no firm D call. V was cut by 5 bases and J by 8 bases, with 15 bases left in between. This CDR3 is 13 amino acids long. CDR3 in amino acids: CASSTWGGQGYTF. For the CDR3, the DNA is TGTGCCAGCAGTACCTGGGGAGGGCAGGGCTACACCTTC.

The gene calls are TRBV4-3 and TRBJ2-1; possibly TRBD1 for D (5 bases). V dropped 0 bases and J dropped 6 bases, with 9 bases sitting between them. Germline CDR1 reads LGHNA; CDR2 reads YSLEER. CDR3 length equals 14 residues. The CDR3 is CASSQEQALNEQFF. Written as DNA, the CDR3 is TGCGCCAGCAGCCAAGAACAGGCACTCAATGAGCAGTTCTTC.

V is TRBV27 and J is TRBJ2-3; 10 bases match TRBD2. Germline-derived CDR1 and CDR2 are MNHEY and SMNVEV (reference sequence). V dropped 5 bases and J dropped 6; count of bases not matched to a gene: 8. CDR3 length: 15 residues. The CDR3 coding sequence is TGTGCCAGCAGTGCCTTAGCGGGGGGCCCTGATACGCAGTATTTT. It encodes CASSALAGGPDTQYF.

V is TRBV27 and J is TRBJ2-3, with D tentatively TRBD2 (5 bases). V shed 5 bases and J shed 2 bases, with 14 bases lying between them. Germline V gene lookup returns CDR1 MNHEY and CDR2 SMNVEV (reference sequence). This CDR3 region has 15 residues. CDR3: CASSKRTLPTDTQYF. CDR3 coding DNA: TGTGCCAGCAGTAAACGGACTCTCCCCACAGATACGCAGTATTTT.

The chain links TRBV5-1 to TRBJ2-5; D is possibly TRBD2 (6 bases). The CDR3 totals 14 residues. Germline V gene sequence: CDR1 SGHRS, CDR2 YFSETQ. V gave up 7 bases and J gave up 1 base, with 14 bases separating them. The CDR3 region has the DNA TGCGCCAGCCGTATTAACGGGGGCCAAGAGACCCAGTACTTC. It is translated as CASRINGGQETQYF.

The V gene is TRBV27, the J gene TRBJ2-1; 11 bases match TRBD2. Germline CDR1 and CDR2: MNHEY and SMNVEV (reference sequence). The V and J ends lost 3 bases and 4 bases, in that order; junction bases with no gene match: 8. CDR3 length equals 17 residues. The CDR3, as DNA: TGTGCCAGCAGTTTGCTGGCTAGCGGGGGGCTATACAATGAGCAGTTCTTC. Its translation is CASSLLASGGLYNEQFF.